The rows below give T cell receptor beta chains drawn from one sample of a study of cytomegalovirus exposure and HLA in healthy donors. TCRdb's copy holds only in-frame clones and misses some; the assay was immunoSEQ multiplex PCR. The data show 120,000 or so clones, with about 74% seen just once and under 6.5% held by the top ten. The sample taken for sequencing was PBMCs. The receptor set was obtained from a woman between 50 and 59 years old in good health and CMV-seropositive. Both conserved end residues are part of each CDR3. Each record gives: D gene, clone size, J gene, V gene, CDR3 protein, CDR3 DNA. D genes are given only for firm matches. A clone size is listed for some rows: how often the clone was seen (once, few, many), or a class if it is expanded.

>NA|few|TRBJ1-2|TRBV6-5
CASRMNSLYGYTF
TGTGCCAGCAGGATGAATAGCCTCTATGGCTACACCTTC
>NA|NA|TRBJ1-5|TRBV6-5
CASSPGGANQPQHF
TGTGCCAGCAGCCCGGGTGGGGCCAATCAGCCCCAGCATTTT
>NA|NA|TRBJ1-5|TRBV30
CACRGGRGNQPQHF
TGTGCTTGCCGGGGGGGGCGCGGTAATCAGCCCCAGCATTTT
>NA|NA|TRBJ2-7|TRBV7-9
CASSSTDSGGQYF
TGTGCCAGCAGCTCTACGGACAGCGGTGGGCAGTACTTC
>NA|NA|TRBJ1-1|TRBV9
CASSVASDTEAFF
TGTGCCAGCAGCGTAGCCTCAGACACTGAAGCTTTCTTT
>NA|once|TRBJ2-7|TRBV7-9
CSSSLDFLEQYF
TGTTCCAGCAGCTTAGACTTCTTAGAGCAGTACTTC
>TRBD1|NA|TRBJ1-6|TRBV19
CASRDRGSPLHF
TGTGCCAGCCGGGACAGGGGATCACCCCTCCACTTT
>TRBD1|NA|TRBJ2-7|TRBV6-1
CASSEAGQGAGEQYF
TGTGCCAGCAGTGAAGCGGGACAGGGGGCGGGCGAGCAGTACTTC
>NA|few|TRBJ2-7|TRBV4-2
CASSRETVYEQYF
TGTGCCAGCAGCCGGGAGACTGTCTACGAGCAGTACTTC
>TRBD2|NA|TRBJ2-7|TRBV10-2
CASKALAESSYEQYF
TGCGCCAGCAAGGCACTAGCGGAAAGCTCCTACGAGCAGTACTTC
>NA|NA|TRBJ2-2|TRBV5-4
CASSFGAGHTGELFF
TGTGCCAGCAGCTTTGGGGCAGGCCACACCGGGGAGCTGTTTTTT
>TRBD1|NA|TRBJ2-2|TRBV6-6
CASSARDRGSGELFF
TGTGCCAGCAGTGCCCGGGACAGGGGGAGCGGGGAGCTGTTTTTT
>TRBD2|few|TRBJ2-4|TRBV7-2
CASSLWGGKNIQYF
TGTGCCAGCAGCTTGTGGGGGGGCAAAAACATTCAGTACTTC
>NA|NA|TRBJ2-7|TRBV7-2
CASSRSPYEQYF
TGTGCCAGCAGCCGTTCCCCCTACGAGCAGTACTTC
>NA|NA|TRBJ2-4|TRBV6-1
CASRLEPRNIQYF
TGTGCCAGCAGGCTCGAACCCAGAAACATTCAGTACTTC
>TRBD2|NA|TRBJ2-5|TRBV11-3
CASSFTSGAFQETQYF
TGTGCCAGCAGCTTTACTAGCGGGGCCTTCCAAGAGACCCAGTACTTC
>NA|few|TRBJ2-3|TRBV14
CASSQRGRGNTDTQYF
TGTGCCAGCAGCCAGAGGGGGCGGGGAAACACAGATACGCAGTATTTT
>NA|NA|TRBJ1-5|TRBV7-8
CASSLQTASNQPQHF
TGTGCCAGCAGCTTACAGACAGCTAGCAATCAGCCCCAGCATTTT
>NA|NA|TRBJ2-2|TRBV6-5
CASRGGGLNTGELFF
TGTGCCAGCAGGGGAGGGGGACTGAACACCGGGGAGCTGTTTTTT
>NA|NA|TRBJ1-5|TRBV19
CASSIVGGADSNQPQHF
TGTGCCAGTAGTATAGTCGGCGGGGCAGATAGCAATCAGCCCCAGCATTTT
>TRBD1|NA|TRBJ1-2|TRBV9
CASSVADRVGYGYTF
TGTGCCAGCAGCGTAGCGGACAGGGTAGGCTATGGCTACACCTTC
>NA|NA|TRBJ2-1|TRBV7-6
CASSLAGVNEQFF
TGTGCCAGCAGCTTAGCAGGGGTAAATGAGCAGTTCTTC
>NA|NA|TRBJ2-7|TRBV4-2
CASSQSPRREQYF
TGTGCCAGCAGCCAAAGCCCGCGGCGGGAGCAGTACTTC
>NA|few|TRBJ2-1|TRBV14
CASSQSGGPYNEQFF
TGTGCCAGCAGCCAATCCGGGGGACCCTACAATGAGCAGTTCTTC
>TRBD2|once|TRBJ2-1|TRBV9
CASSAGNLAGGQMNEQFF
TGTGCCAGCAGCGCGGGGAATCTAGCGGGGGGGCAAATGAATGAGCAGTTCTTC
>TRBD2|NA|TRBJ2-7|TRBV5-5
CASSLGRGGIEQYF
TGTGCCAGCAGCTTGGGAAGGGGAGGGATCGAGCAGTACTTC
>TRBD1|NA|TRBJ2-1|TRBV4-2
CASSPKGTGEWFNEQFF
TGTGCCAGCAGCCCTAAAGGGACAGGGGAATGGTTCAATGAGCAGTTCTTC
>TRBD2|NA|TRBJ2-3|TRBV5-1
CASSVRSGGGTDTQYF
TGCGCCAGCAGCGTGAGAAGCGGGGGGGGCACAGATACGCAGTATTTT
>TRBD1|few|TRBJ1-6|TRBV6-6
CASSPGTGVGSPLHF
TGTGCCAGCAGCCCCGGGACAGGGGTAGGGTCACCCCTCCACTTT
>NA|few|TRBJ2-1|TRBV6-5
CASSSPGNEQFF
TGTGCCAGCAGTTCCCCGGGGAATGAGCAGTTCTTC
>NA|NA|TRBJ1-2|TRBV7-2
CASTLELRYGYTF
TGTGCCAGCACCTTAGAGTTGCGCTATGGCTACACCTTC
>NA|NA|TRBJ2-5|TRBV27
CASSWARGETQYF
TGTGCCAGCAGTTGGGCTAGGGGCGAGACCCAGTACTTC
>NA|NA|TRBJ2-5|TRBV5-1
CASSLETWRRETQYF
TGCGCCAGCAGCTTGGAAACCTGGAGGAGGGAGACCCAGTACTTC
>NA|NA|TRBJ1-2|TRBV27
CASSSRSSGWGYTF
TGTGCCAGCAGTTCCCGGAGCTCCGGCTGGGGCTACACCTTC
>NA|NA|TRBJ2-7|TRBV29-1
CSVVYRYEQYF
TGCAGCGTTGTTTACAGATACGAGCAGTACTTC
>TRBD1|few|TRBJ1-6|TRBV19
CASSLQGALSPLHF
TGTGCCAGTAGTTTACAGGGGGCCCTTTCACCCCTCCACTTT
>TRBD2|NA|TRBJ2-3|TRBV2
CASSVVSGGDTQYF
TGTGCCAGCAGTGTTGTTAGCGGGGGTGATACGCAGTATTTT
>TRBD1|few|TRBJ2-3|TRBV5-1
CASTIGQVSDTQYF
TGCGCCAGCACAATAGGACAGGTTTCAGATACGCAGTATTTT
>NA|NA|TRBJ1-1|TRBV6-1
CASSERDKFAGVEAFF
TGTGCCAGCAGTGAGAGGGATAAGTTTGCGGGAGTCGAAGCTTTCTTT
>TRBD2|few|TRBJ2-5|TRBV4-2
CASSPTNGLAQETQYF
TGTGCCAGCAGCCCCACGAACGGACTAGCCCAAGAGACCCAGTACTTC
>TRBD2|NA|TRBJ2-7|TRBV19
CASSMGLAGGSSYEQYF
TGTGCCAGTAGTATGGGCCTAGCGGGGGGTTCCTCCTACGAGCAGTACTTC
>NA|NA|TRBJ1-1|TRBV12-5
CASGLEGRGAFF
TGTGCTAGTGGTTTGGAGGGTCGGGGAGCTTTCTTT
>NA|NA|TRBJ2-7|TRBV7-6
CASSRALGYEQYF
TGTGCCAGCAGCCGAGCCCTCGGGTACGAGCAGTACTTC
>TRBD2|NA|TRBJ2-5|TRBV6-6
CASSSAGGRQETQYF
TGTGCCAGCAGTTCCGCGGGGGGACGACAAGAGACCCAGTACTTC
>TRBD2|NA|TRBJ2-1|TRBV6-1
CASSAGTSGGNEQFF
TGTGCCAGCAGCGCCGGGACTAGCGGGGGAAATGAGCAGTTCTTC
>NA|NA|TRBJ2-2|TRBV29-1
CSVGGQLNTGELFF
TGCAGCGTGGGAGGACAACTGAACACCGGGGAGCTGTTTTTT
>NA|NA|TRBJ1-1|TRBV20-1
CSARDGRGAFF
TGCAGTGCTAGAGATGGTAGGGGCGCTTTCTTT
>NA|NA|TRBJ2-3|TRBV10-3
CATKSRGKDTQYF
TGTGCCACCAAATCCAGGGGAAAGGATACGCAGTATTTT
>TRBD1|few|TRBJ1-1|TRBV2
CASSDRGRTEAFF
TGTGCCAGCAGTGACAGGGGGAGAACTGAAGCTTTCTTT
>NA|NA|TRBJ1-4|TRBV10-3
CAIAWGQERVEEKLFF
TGTGCCATCGCCTGGGGGCAGGAGAGGGTGGAGGAAAAACTGTTTTTT
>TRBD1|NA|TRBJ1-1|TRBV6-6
CASSNGQGPGEAFF
TGTGCCAGCAGCAACGGACAGGGCCCCGGTGAAGCTTTCTTT
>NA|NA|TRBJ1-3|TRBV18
CASSPRGRTRSGNTIYF
TGTGCCAGCTCACCACGGGGCCGCACACGCTCTGGAAACACCATATATTTT